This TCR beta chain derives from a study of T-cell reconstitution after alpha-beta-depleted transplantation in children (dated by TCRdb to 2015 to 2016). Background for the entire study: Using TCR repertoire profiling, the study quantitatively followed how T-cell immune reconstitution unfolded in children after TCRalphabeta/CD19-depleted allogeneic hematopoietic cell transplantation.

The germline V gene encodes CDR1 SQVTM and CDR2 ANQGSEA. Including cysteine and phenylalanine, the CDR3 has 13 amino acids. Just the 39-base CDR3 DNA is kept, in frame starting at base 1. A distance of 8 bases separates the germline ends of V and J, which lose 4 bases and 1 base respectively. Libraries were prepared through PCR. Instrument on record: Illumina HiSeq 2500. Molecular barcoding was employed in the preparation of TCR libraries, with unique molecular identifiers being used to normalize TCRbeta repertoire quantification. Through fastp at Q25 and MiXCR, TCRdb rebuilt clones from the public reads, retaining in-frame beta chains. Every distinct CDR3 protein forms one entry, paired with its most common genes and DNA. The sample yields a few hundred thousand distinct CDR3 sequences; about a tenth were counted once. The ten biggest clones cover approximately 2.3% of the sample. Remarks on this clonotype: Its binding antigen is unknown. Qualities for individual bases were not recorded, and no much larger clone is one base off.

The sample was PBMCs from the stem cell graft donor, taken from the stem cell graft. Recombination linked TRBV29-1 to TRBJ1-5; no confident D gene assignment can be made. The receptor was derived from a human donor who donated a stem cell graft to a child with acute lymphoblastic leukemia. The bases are TGCAGCGTTGGGGTCAGCAGCAATCAGCCCCAGCATTTT. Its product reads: CSVGVSSNQPQHF.